What follows describes a single T cell receptor (beta chain). Its antigen is unknown. This record belongs to a study of spatial heterogeneity in lung cancer. On each TCR cDNA molecule, a unique molecular identifier was present. TCRdb re-analysed the 5' RACE reads in MiXCR, keeping a single row per CDR3 protein. The sample shows some 70,000 distinct CDR3 sequences, more than 10% of them seen only once. Time point here: sample taken at primary tumor resection. Researchers sequenced whole RNA taken from tumor, nontumor lung or frozen PBMC without sorting. Study findings and constraints: Compared with follow-up, resection was when ubiquitous expanded tumor TCRs appeared in blood more.

The ends were cut back, 2 bases at V and 3 bases at J, with 20 bases in the middle. Germline V gene sequence: CDR1 GTSNPN, CDR2 SVGIG (reference sequence). There are 16 residues in the CDR3. The sample was PBMCs, taken at surgery. The source is a male donor with early-stage non-small cell lung cancer. The chain uses TRBV30 and TRBJ2-7; D assignment may be TRBD1 or TRBD2 (6 bases each). The CDR3 sequence: CAWSPSWGAVSYEQYF. CDR3 sequence (DNA): TGTGCCTGGAGTCCTAGTTGGGGGGCGGTAAGCTACGAGCAGTACTTC.